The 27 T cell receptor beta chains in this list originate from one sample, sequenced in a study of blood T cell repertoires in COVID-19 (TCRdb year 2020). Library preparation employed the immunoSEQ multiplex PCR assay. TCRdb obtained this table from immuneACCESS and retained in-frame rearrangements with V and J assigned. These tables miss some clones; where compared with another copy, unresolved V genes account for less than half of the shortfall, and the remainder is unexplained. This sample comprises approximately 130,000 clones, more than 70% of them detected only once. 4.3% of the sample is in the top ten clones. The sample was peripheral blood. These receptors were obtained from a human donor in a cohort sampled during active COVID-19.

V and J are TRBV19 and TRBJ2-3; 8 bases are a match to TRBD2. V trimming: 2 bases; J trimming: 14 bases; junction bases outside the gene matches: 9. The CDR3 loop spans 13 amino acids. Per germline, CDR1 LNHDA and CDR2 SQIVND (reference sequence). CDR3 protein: CASSIQGAGVPYF. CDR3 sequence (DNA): TGTGCCAGTAGTATACAGGGAGCGGGAGTCCCGTATTTT.

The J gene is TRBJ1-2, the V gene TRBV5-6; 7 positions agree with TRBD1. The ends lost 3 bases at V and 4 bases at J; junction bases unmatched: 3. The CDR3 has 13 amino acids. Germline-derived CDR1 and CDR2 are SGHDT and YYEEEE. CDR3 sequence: CASSYRDSYGYTF. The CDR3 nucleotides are TGTGCCAGCAGCTACCGGGACAGCTATGGCTACACCTTC. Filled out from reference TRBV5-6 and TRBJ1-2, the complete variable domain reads DAGVTQSPTHLIKTRGQQVTLRCSPKSGHDTVSWYQQALGQGPQFIFQYYEEEERQRGNFPDRFSGHQFPNYSSELNVNALLLGDSALYLCASSYRDSYGYTFGSGTRLTVV.

The CDR3 DNA is TGTGCCAGCGCACCTTCGCGTGGCACAGATACGCAGTATTTT. Translation: CASAPSRGTDTQYF. The genes are TRBV7-9 and TRBJ2-3, with D unresolved. This CDR3 is built from 14 residues. Trimming removed 8 bases from V and 1 base from J, with 13 bases in between. Looked up from germline, CDR1 is SEHNR and CDR2 is FQNEAQ (reference sequence). The whole variable domain, remainder taken from reference TRBV7-9 and TRBJ2-3, is DTGVSQNPRHKITKRGQNVTFRCDPISEHNRLYWYRQTLGQGPEFLTYFQNEAQLEKSRLLSDRFSAERPKGSFSTLEIQRTEQGDSAMYLCASAPSRGTDTQYFGPGTRLTVL.

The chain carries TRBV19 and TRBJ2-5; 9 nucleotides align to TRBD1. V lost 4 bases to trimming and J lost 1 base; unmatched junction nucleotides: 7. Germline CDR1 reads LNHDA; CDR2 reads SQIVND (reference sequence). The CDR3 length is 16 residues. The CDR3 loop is CASSRGQGPLQETQYF. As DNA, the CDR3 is TGTGCCAGTAGTAGGGGACAGGGCCCTCTCCAAGAGACCCAGTACTTC.

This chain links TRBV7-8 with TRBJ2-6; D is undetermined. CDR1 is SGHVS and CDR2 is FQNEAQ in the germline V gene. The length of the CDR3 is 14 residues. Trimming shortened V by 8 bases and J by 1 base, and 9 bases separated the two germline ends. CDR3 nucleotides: TGTGCCAGCCAGGATGGTTCTGGGGCCAACGTCCTGACTTTC. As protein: CASQDGSGANVLTF.

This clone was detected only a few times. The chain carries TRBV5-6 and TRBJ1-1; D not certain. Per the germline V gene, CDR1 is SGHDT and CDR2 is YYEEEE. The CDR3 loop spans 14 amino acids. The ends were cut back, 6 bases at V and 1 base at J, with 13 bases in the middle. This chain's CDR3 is CASNGVGWNTEAFF. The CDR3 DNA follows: TGTGCCAGCAACGGGGTAGGGTGGAACACTGAAGCTTTCTTT.

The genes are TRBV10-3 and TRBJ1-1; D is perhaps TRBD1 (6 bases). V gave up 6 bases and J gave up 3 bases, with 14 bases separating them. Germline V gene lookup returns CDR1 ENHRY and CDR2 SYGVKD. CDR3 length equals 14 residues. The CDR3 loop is CAIRVGGAHTEAFF. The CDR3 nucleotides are TGTGCCATCAGGGTAGGGGGAGCACACACTGAAGCTTTCTTT.

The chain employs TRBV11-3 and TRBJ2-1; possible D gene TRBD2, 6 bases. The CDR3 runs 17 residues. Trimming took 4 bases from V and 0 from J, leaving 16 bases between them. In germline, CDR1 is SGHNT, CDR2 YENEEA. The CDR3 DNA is TGTGCCAGCAGCTCTTGGACTACTGAGAGCTCCTACAATGAGCAGTTCTTC. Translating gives CASSSWTTESSYNEQFF.

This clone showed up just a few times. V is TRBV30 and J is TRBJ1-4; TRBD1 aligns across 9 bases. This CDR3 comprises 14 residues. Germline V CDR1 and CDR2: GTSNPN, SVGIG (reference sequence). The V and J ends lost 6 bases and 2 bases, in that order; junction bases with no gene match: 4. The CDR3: CACRDRATNEKLFF. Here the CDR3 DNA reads TGTGCCTGCCGGGACAGGGCTACTAATGAAAAACTGTTTTTT.

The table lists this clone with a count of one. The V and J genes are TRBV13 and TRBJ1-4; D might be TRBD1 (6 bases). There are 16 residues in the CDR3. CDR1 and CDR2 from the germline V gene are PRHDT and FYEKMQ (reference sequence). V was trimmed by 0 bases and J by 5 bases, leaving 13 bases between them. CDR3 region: CASSLGQGRPNEKLFF. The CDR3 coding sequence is TGTGCCAGCAGCTTAGGGCAGGGGCGTCCAAATGAAAAACTGTTTTTT.

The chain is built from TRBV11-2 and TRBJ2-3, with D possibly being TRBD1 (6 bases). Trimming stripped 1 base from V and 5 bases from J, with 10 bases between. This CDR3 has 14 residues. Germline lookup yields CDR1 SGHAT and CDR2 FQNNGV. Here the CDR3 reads CASSLVQGQDTQYF. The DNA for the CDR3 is TGTGCCAGCAGCTTAGTGCAGGGGCAAGATACGCAGTATTTT.

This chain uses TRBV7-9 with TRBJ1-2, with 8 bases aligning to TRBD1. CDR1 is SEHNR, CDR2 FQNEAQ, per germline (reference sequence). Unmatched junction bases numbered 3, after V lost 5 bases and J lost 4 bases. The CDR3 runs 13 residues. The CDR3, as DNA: TGTGCCAGCAGCGAACAGGGGGTCTATGGCTACACCTTC. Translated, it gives CASSEQGVYGYTF. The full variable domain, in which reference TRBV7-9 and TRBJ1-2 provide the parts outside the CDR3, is DTGVSQNPRHKITKRGQNVTFRCDPISEHNRLYWYRQTLGQGPEFLTYFQNEAQLEKSRLLSDRFSAERPKGSFSTLEIQRTEQGDSAMYLCASSEQGVYGYTFGSGTRLTVV.

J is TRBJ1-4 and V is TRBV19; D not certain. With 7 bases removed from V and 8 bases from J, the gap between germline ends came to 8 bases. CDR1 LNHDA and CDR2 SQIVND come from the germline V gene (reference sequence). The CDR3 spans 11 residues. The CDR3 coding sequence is TGTGCCAGTATTTCTGGCGAAAAACTGTTTTTT. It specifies CASISGEKLFF.

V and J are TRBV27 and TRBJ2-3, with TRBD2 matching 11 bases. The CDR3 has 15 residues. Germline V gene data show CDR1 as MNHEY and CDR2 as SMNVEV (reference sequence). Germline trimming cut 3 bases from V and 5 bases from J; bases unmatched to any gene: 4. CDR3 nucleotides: TGTGCCAGCAGTTTTAGCGGGGGGGCCATAGATACGCAGTATTTT. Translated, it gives CASSFSGGAIDTQYF.

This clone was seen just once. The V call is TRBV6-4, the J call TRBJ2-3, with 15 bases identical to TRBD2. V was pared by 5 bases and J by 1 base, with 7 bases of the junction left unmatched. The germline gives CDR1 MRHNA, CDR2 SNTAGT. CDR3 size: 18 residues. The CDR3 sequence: CASSRTSGGAGGTDTQYF. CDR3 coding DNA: TGTGCCAGCAGTCGGACTAGCGGGGGGGCTGGAGGCACAGATACGCAGTATTTT.

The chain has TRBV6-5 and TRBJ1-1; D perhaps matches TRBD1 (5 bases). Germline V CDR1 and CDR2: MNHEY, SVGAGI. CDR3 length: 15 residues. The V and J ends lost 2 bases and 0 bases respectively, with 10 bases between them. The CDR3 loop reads CASSYRGPMNTEAFF. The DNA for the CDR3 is TGTGCCAGCAGTTACAGGGGCCCCATGAACACTGAAGCTTTCTTT.

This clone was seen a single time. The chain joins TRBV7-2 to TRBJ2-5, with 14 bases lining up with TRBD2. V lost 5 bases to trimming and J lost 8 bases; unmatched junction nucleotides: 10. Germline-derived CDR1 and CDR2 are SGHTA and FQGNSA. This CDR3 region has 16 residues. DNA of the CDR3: TGTGCCAGCAGCGCTGGACTAGCGGGGGGCCCGGAAACCCAGTACTTC. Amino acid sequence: CASSAGLAGGPETQYF.

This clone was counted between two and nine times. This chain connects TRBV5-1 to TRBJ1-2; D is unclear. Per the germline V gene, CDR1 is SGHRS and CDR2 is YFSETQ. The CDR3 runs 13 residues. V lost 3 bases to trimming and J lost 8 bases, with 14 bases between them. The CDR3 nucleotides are TGCGCCAGCAGCTATGATCATACTCGCGGCTACACCTTC. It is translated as CASSYDHTRGYTF. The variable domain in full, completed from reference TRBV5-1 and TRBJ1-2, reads KAGVTQTPRYLIKTRGQQVTLSCSPISGHRSVSWYQQTPGQGLQFLFEYFSETQRNKGNFPGRFSGRQFSNSRSEMNVSTLELGDSALYLCASSYDHTRGYTFGSGTRLTVV.

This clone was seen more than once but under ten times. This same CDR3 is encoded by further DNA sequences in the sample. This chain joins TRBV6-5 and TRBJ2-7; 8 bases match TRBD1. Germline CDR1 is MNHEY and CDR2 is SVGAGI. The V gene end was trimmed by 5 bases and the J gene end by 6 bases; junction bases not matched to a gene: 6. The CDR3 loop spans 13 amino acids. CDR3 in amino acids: CASSPDRGGEQYF. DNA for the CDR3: TGTGCCAGCAGTCCCGACAGGGGAGGCGAGCAGTACTTC.

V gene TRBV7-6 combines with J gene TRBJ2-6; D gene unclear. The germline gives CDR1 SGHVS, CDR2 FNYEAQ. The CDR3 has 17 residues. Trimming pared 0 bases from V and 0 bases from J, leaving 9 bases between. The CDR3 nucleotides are TGTGCCAGCAGCTTAGCACCCCTAACCTCTGGGGCCAACGTCCTGACTTTC. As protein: CASSLAPLTSGANVLTF. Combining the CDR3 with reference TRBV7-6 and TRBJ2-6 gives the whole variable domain GAGVSQSPRYKVTKRGQDVALRCDPISGHVSLYWYRQALGQGPEFLTYFNYEAQQDKSGLPNDRFSAERPEGSISTLTIQRTEQRDSAMYRCASSLAPLTSGANVLTFGAGSRLTVL.

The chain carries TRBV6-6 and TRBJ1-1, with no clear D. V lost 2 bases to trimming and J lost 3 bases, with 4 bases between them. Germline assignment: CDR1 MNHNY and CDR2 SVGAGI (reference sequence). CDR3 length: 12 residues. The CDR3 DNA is TGTGCCAGCAGTTACATCGACACTGAAGCTTTCTTT. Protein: CASSYIDTEAFF.

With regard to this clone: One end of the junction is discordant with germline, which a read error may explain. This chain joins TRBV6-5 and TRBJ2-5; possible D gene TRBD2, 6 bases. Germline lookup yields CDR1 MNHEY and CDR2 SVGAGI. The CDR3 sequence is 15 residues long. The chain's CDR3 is CASSDSPHGGETQYF. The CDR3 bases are TGTGCCAGCAGTGACTCTCCCCACGGAGGGGAGACCCAGTACTTC.

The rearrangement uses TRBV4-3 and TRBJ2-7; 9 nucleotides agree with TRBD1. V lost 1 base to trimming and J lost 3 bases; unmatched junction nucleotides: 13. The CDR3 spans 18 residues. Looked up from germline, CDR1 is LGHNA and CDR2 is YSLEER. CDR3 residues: CASSQGGNRDRVDYEQYF. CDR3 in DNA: TGCGCCAGCAGCCAAGGGGGGAACCGGGACAGGGTTGACTACGAGCAGTACTTC.

CDR3 bases: TGTGCCAGCAGCTTTGGTAGCGGGAGGGCTCCGGAGACCCAGTACTTC. Translated, it gives CASSFGSGRAPETQYF. The chain employs TRBV5-6 and TRBJ2-5, with TRBD2 matching 11 bases. This CDR3 contains 16 residues. V lost 2 bases and J lost 5; bases outside the gene matches: 8. The germline gives CDR1 SGHDT, CDR2 YYEEEE. Using reference TRBV5-6 and TRBJ2-5 for the parts outside the CDR3, the full variable domain is DAGVTQSPTHLIKTRGQQVTLRCSPKSGHDTVSWYQQALGQGPQFIFQYYEEEERQRGNFPDRFSGHQFPNYSSELNVNALLLGDSALYLCASSFGSGRAPETQYFGPGTRLLVL.

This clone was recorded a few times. The CDR3 sequence: CASSRDRVKTPLHF. The CDR3 nucleotides read TGTGCCAGCAGTCGGGACAGGGTAAAAACACCCCTCCACTTT. The chain recombines TRBV6-5 with TRBJ1-6; TRBD1 aligns across 9 bases. V dropped 5 bases and J dropped 11; count of bases not matched to a gene: 7. CDR3 length equals 14 residues. Germline V gene lookup returns CDR1 MNHEY and CDR2 SVGAGI.

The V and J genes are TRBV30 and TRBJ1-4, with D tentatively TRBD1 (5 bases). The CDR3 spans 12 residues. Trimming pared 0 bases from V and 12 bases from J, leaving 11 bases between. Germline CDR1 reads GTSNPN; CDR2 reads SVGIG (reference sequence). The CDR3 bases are TGTGCCTGGAGTGTTGGGGGAGGGGAACTGTTTTTT. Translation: CAWSVGGGELFF.

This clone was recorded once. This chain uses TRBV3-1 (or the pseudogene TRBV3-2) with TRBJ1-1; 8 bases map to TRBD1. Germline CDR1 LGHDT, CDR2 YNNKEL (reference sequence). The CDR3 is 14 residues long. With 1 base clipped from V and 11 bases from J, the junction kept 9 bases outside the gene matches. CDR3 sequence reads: CASSQGDGTGAAFF. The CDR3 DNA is TGTGCCAGCAGCCAAGGGGATGGGACAGGAGCGGCTTTCTTT.